There are many counts of the clone carrying this T cell receptor (beta chain). These data belong to a study of response to subunit inactivated influenza vaccine. One entry per CDR3 protein, called by TCRdb with MiXCR from the RT-PCR reads. The table shows roughly 710,000 distinct CDR3 sequences, with 14% occurring only once. The germline CDR1 and CDR2 sequences are LGHNA and YNFKEQ. The V end lost 4 bases, the J end lost 2 bases, and 9 bases lay between the germline ends. This CDR3 spans 14 amino acids. The sample in question was PBMCs from blood, obtained approximately 15 days before vaccination. This clonotype originated in a man aged 50 to 60 who received an inactivated influenza vaccine. This chain connects TRBV4-2 to TRBJ2-1; perhaps TRBD2 as D (6 bases). CDR3 protein: CASSPEGTYNEQFF. In DNA, the CDR3 is TGTGCCAGCAGCCCGGAGGGGACCTACAATGAGCAGTTCTTC.